A single sample is the source of the 6 T cell receptor beta chains below, sequenced in a study of spatial heterogeneity in lung cancer. Time point in this sample: sample taken at primary tumor resection. Their cognate antigens are unknown. Study-wide results and limits: Counts of expanded intratumoral alpha and beta TCRs tracked tumor mutation counts.

Each CDR3 protein gets one entry after TCRdb re-called the 5' RACE reads with MiXCR. The sample comprises approximately 5,900 distinct CDR3 sequences, roughly 17% of which are singletons, and about 14% rests with the top ten. The material sequenced was lung tumor tissue, taken at surgery. The receptors derive from a male donor with early-stage non-small cell lung cancer.

This clonotype was recorded at least ten times. The chain uses TRBV2 and TRBJ1-5; 7 bases are shared with TRBD1. Germline CDR1 and CDR2: SNHLY and FYNNEI. J was trimmed by 5 bases and V by 8 bases; bases with no gene match: 12. There are 15 residues in the CDR3. The CDR3 loop is CASGRVGGGDQPQHF. CDR3 nucleotides: TGTGCCAGCGGCAGAGTAGGGGGCGGAGATCAGCCCCAGCATTTT.

This clonotype was counted a few times. The CDR3 DNA reads as TGCGCCAGCAGCATCGGGATCGCCGGAGAGACCCAGTACTTC. This codes for CASSIGIAGETQYF. The chain is built from TRBV5-1 and TRBJ2-5; a possible D gene is TRBD2 (5 bases). The germline V gene encodes CDR1 SGHRS and CDR2 YFSETQ. The CDR3 consists of 14 residues. Trimming left V 4 bases short and J 4 bases short, with 14 bases between.

The sample holds a few counts of this clonotype. The V call is TRBV5-1, the J call TRBJ2-2, with TRBD2 as a possible D gene (7 bases). Trimming took 4 bases from V and 5 from J, leaving 15 bases between them. This CDR3 region has 15 residues. The germline V gene encodes CDR1 SGHRS and CDR2 YFSETQ. This CDR3 is CASSPGEGTTGELFF. DNA for the CDR3: TGCGCCAGCAGCCCCGGGGAGGGGACAACCGGGGAGCTGTTTTTT. Full variable domain (missing parts from reference TRBV5-1 and TRBJ2-2): KAGVTQTPRYLIKTRGQQVTLSCSPISGHRSVSWYQQTPGQGLQFLFEYFSETQRNKGNFPGRFSGRQFSNSRSEMNVSTLELGDSALYLCASSPGEGTTGELFFGEGSRLTVL.

In its sample, this clonotype ranks as medium-sized. The V call is TRBV5-4, the J call TRBJ2-3; TRBD2 might be the D (6 bases). Germline-derived CDR1 and CDR2 are SGHNT and YYREEE (reference sequence). V gave up 4 bases and J gave up 4 bases, with 16 bases separating them. The CDR3 length is 15 residues. The CDR3 coding sequence is TGTGCCAGCAGCCCAAAACGACTAGTACCAGATACGCAGTATTTT. Encoded protein: CASSPKRLVPDTQYF. Complete variable domain (other parts from reference TRBV5-4 and TRBJ2-3): ETGVTQSPTHLIKTRGQQVTLRCSSQSGHNTVSWYQQALGQGPQFIFQYYREEENGRGNFPPRFSGLQFPNYSSELNVNALELDDSALYLCASSPKRLVPDTQYFGPGTRLTVL.

The CDR3 DNA sequence: TGTGCCAGCAGTACTCCCGGGACAGGGGATGGCGAGCAGTACTTC. Protein sequence: CASSTPGTGDGEQYF. The chain links TRBV28 to TRBJ2-7, with TRBD1 matching over 10 bases. The CDR3 is 15 amino acids. V lost 5 bases to trimming and J lost 6 bases; unmatched junction nucleotides: 10. CDR1 MDHEN and CDR2 SYDVKM come from the germline V gene.

The genes are TRBV7-2 and TRBJ2-1; tentatively, D is TRBD2 (6 bases). Trimming left V 5 bases short and J 5 bases short, with 13 bases between. Germline V gene sequence: CDR1 SGHTA, CDR2 FQGNSA. The CDR3 has 14 residues. The CDR3 reads CASSRRDSHNEQFF. The CDR3 nucleotides are TGTGCCAGCAGCCGACGGGACTCTCACAATGAGCAGTTCTTC.